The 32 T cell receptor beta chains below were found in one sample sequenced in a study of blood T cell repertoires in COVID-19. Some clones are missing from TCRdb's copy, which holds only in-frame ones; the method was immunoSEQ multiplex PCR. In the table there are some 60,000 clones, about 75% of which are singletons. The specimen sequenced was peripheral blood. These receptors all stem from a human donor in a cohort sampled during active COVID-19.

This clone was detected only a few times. The CDR3 DNA sequence: TGTGCCAGCAGCCCCGGACAGGGGACAGGAACCTATAATTCACCCCTCCACTTT. It specifies CASSPGQGTGTYNSPLHF. The chain joins TRBV5-5 to TRBJ1-6; TRBD1 aligns across 9 bases. The length of the CDR3 is 18 residues. Looked up from germline, CDR1 is SGHKS and CDR2 is YYEKEE (reference sequence). Losses at the gene ends were 4 bases for V and 2 bases for J; bases not matched to a gene: 10.

The CDR3 region is CASSSIETSGAGDTQYF. The CDR3 DNA is TGTGCCAGCAGCTCCATAGAGACTAGCGGAGCGGGTGATACGCAGTATTTT. This chain connects TRBV7-9 to TRBJ2-3; TRBD2 matches 9 bases. Looked up from germline, CDR1 is SEHNR and CDR2 is FQNEAQ (reference sequence). The CDR3 runs to 17 residues. Losses at the gene ends were 4 bases for V and 6 bases for J; bases not matched to a gene: 14. Variable domain in full (rest from reference TRBV7-9 and TRBJ2-3): DTGVSQNPRHKITKRGQNVTFRCDPISEHNRLYWYRQTLGQGPEFLTYFQNEAQLEKSRLLSDRFSAERPKGSFSTLEIQRTEQGDSAMYLCASSSIETSGAGDTQYFGPGTRLTVL.

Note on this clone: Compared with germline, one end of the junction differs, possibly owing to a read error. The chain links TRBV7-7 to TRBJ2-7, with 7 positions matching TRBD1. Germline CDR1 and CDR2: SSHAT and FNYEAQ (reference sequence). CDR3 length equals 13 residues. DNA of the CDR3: TGTGCTAGCAGCTTAAACAGGGGCTACGAGCAGTACTTC. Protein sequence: CASSLNRGYEQYF.

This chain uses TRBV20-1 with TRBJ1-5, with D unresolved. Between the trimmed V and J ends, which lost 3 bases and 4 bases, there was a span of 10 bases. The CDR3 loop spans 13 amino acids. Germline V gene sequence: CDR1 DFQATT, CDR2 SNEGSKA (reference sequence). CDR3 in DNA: TGCAGTGCTAGTAGCGCGGGGAATCAGCCCCAGCATTTT. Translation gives CSASSAGNQPQHF.

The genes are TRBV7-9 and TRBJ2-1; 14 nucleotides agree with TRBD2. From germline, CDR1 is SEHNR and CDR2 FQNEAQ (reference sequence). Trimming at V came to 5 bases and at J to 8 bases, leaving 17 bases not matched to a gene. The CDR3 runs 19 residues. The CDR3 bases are TGTGCCAGCAGCCCGAGGACTAGCGGGGGGCCGAGAAACATCTATGAGCAGTTCTTC. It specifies CASSPRTSGGPRNIYEQFF.

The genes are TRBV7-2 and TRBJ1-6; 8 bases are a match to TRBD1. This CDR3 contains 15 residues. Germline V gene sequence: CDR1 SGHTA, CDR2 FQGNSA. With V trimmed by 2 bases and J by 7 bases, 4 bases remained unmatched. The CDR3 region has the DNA TGTGCCAGCAGCTTACAGGGGGCCGGCAATTCACCCCTCCACTTT. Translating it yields CASSLQGAGNSPLHF.

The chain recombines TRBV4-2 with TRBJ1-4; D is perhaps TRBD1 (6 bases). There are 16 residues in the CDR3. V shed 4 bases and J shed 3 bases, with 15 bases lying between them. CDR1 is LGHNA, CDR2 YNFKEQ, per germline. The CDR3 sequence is CASSLSQGSPNEKLFF. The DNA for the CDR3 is TGTGCCAGCAGCCTTTCACAGGGATCGCCTAATGAAAAACTGTTTTTT.

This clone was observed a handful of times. The CDR3 DNA is TGTGCCAGCAGTCGGGGGGCCCAGGAGACCCAGTACTTC. Its protein is CASSRGAQETQYF. V is TRBV6-6 and J is TRBJ2-5; maybe TRBD2 (7 bases). The CDR3 length is 13 residues. Germline loops: CDR1 MNHNY, CDR2 SVGAGI (reference sequence). V lost 5 bases to trimming and J lost 5 bases, with 12 bases between them.

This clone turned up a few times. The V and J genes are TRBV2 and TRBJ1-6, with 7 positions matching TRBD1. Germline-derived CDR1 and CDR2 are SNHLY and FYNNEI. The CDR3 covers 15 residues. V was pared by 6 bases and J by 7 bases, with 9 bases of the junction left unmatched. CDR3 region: CASRDYRDSNSPLHF. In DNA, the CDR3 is TGTGCCAGCAGGGACTACCGGGACAGCAATTCACCCCTCCACTTT.

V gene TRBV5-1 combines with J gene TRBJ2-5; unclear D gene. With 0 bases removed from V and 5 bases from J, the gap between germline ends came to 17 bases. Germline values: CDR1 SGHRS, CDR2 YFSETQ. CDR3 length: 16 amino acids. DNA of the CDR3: TGCGCCAGCAGCTTGGGGCAGAAGTCGCTCGGGGAGACCCAGTACTTC. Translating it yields CASSLGQKSLGETQYF.

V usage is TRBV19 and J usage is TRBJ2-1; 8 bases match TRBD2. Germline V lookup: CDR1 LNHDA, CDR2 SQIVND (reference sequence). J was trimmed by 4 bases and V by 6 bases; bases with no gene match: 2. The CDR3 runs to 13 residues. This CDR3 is CASSGTSYNEQFF. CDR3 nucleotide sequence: TGTGCCAGTAGCGGGACTAGTTACAATGAGCAGTTCTTC.

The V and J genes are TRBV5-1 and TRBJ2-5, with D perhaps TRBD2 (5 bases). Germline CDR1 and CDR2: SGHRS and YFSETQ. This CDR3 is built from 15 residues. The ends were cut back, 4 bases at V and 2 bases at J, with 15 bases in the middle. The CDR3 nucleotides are TGCGCCAGCAGCGTTGCCCCCGGGAAACAAGAGACCCAGTACTTC. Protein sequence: CASSVAPGKQETQYF.

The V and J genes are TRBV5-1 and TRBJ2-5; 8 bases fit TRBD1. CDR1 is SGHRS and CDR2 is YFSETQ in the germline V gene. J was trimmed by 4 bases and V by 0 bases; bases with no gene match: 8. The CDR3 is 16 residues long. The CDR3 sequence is CASSLGQGARVETQYF. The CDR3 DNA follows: TGCGCCAGCAGCTTGGGGCAGGGGGCGCGTGTAGAGACCCAGTACTTC. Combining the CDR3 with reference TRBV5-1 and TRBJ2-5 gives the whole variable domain KAGVTQTPRYLIKTRGQQVTLSCSPISGHRSVSWYQQTPGQGLQFLFEYFSETQRNKGNFPGRFSGRQFSNSRSEMNVSTLELGDSALYLCASSLGQGARVETQYFGPGTRLLVL.

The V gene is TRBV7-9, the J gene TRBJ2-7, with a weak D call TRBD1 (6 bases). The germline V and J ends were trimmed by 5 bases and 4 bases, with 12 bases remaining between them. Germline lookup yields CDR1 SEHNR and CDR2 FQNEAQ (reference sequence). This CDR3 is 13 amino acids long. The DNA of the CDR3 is TGTGCCAGCAGCCGGACAGAGATATACGAGCAGTACTTC. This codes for CASSRTEIYEQYF.

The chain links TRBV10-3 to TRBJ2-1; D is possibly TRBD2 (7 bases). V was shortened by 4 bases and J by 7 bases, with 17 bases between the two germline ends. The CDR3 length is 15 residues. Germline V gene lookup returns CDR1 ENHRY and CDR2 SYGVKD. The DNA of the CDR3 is TGTGCCATCAGTGGAGGGGGGGGCCAGATAAATGAGCAGTTCTTC. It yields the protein CAISGGGGQINEQFF.

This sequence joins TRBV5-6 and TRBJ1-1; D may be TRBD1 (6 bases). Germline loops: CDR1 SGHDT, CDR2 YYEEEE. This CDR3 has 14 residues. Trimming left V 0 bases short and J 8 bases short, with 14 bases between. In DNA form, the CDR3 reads TGTGCCAGCAGCTTGGGGGACATCATCCGGGAAGCTTTCTTT. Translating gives CASSLGDIIREAFF. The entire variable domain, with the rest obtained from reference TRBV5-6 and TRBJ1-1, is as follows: DAGVTQSPTHLIKTRGQQVTLRCSPKSGHDTVSWYQQALGQGPQFIFQYYEEEERQRGNFPDRFSGHQFPNYSSELNVNALLLGDSALYLCASSLGDIIREAFFGQGTRLTVV.

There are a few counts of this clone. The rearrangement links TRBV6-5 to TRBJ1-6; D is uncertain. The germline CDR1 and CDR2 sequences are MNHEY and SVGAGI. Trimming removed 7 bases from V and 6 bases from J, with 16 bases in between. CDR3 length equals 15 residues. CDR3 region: CASTSNGGSNSPLHF. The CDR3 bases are TGTGCCAGCACCTCAAATGGAGGGTCTAATTCACCCCTCCACTTT.

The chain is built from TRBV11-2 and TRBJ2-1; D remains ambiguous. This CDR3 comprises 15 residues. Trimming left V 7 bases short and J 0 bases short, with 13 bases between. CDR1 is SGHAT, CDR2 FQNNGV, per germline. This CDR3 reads CASTQRLSSYNEQFF. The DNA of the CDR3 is TGTGCCAGCACCCAGAGGCTAAGCTCCTACAATGAGCAGTTCTTC. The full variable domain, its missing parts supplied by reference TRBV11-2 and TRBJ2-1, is EAGVAQSPRYKIIEKRQSVAFWCNPISGHATLYWYQQILGQGPKLLIQFQNNGVVDDSQLPKDRFSAERLKGVDSTLKIQPAKLEDSAVYLCASTQRLSSYNEQFFGPGTRLTVL.

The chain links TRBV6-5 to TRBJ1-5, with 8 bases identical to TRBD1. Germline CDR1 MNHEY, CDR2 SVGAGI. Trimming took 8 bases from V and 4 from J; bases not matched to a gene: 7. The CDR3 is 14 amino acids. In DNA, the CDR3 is TGTGCCAGCGGGCGGACAGGGAATAATCAGCCCCAGCATTTT. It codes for CASGRTGNNQPQHF.

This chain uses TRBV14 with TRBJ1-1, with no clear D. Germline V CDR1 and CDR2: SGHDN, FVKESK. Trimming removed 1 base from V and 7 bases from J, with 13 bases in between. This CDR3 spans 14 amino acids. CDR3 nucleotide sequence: TGTGCCAGCAGCCAAGGTCTGGGGAGGAATGAAGCTTTCTTT. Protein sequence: CASSQGLGRNEAFF. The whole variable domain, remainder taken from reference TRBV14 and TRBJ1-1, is EAGVTQFPSHSVIEKGQTVTLRCDPISGHDNLYWYRRVMGKEIKFLLHFVKESKQDESGMPNNRFLAERTGGTYSTLKVQPAELEDSGVYFCASSQGLGRNEAFFGQGTRLTVV.

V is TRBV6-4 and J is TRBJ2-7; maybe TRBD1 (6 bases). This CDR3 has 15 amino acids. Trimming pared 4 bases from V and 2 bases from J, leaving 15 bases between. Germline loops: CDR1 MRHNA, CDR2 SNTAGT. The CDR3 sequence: CASSVEAGAAYEQYF. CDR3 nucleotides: TGTGCCAGCAGTGTCGAGGCAGGGGCGGCCTACGAGCAGTACTTC.

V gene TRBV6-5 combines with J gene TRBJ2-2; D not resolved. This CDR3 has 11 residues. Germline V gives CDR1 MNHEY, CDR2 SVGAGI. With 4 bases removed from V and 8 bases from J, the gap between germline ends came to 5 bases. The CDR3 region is CASSSLGELFF. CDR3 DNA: TGTGCCAGCAGTTCTCTGGGGGAGCTGTTTTTT.

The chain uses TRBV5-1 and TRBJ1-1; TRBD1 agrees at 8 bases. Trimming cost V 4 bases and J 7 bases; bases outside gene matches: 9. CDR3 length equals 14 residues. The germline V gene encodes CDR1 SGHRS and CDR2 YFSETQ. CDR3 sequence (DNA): TGCGCCAGCAGCCTACTGGGGACAGGAGATGAAGCTTTCTTT. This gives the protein CASSLLGTGDEAFF.

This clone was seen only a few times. Here the CDR3 DNA reads TGTGCCAGCAGCTTGGTGACAGGGCCGAACACTGAAGCTTTCTTT. Its protein is CASSLVTGPNTEAFF. This chain connects TRBV5-4 to TRBJ1-1; 7 bases fit TRBD1. Germline values: CDR1 SGHNT, CDR2 YYREEE (reference sequence). The CDR3 contains 15 residues. V lost 0 bases, J lost 1 base, and 3 bases stayed unmatched. Drawing the rest from reference TRBV5-4 and TRBJ1-1, the complete variable domain is ETGVTQSPTHLIKTRGQQVTLRCSSQSGHNTVSWYQQALGQGPQFIFQYYREEENGRGNFPPRFSGLQFPNYSSELNVNALELDDSALYLCASSLVTGPNTEAFFGQGTRLTVV.

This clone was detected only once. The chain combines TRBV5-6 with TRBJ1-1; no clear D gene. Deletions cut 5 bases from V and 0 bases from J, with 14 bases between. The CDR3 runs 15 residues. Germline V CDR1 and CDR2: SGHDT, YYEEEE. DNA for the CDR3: TGTGCCAGCAGGGAAGCGATGAGACTGAACACTGAAGCTTTCTTT. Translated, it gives CASREAMRLNTEAFF. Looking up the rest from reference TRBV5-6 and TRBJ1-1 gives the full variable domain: DAGVTQSPTHLIKTRGQQVTLRCSPKSGHDTVSWYQQALGQGPQFIFQYYEEEERQRGNFPDRFSGHQFPNYSSELNVNALLLGDSALYLCASREAMRLNTEAFFGQGTRLTVV.

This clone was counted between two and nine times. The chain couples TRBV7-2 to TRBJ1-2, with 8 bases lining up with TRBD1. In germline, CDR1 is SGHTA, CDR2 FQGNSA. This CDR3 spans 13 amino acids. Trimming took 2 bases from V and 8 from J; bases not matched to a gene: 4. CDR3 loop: CASSLQGARGYTF. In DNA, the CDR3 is TGTGCCAGCAGCTTACAGGGGGCGCGGGGCTACACCTTC. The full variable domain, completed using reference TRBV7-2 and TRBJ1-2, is GAGVSQSPSNKVTEKGKDVELRCDPISGHTALYWYRQSLGQGLEFLIYFQGNSAPDKSGLPSDRFSAERTGGSVSTLTIQRTQQEDSAVYLCASSLQGARGYTFGSGTRLTVV.

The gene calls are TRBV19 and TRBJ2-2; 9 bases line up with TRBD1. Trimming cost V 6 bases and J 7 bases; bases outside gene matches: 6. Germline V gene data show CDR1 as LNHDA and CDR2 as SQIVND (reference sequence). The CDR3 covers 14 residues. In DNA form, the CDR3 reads TGTGCCAGTAGAAAACAGGGGGCGGACGGGGAGCTGTTTTTT. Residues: CASRKQGADGELFF.

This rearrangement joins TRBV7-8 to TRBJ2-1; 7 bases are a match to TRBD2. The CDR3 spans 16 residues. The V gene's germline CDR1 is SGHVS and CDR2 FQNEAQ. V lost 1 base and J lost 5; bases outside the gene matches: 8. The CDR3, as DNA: TGTGCCAGCAGCTTAGTTGGCGGGAGCATCCACAATGAGCAGTTCTTC. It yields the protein CASSLVGGSIHNEQFF.

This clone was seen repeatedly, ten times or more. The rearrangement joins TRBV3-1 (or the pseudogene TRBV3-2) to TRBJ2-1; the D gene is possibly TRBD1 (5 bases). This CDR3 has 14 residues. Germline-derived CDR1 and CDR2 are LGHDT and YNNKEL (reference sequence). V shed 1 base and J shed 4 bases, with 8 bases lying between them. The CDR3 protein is CASSQVGRYNEQFF. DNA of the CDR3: TGTGCCAGCAGCCAAGTGGGGCGGTACAATGAGCAGTTCTTC.

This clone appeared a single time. DNA of the CDR3: TGTGCCAGCAGCCAAGATCACGGGGGGGGGTACAATGAGCAGTTCTTC. This sequence encodes CASSQDHGGGYNEQFF. The chain joins TRBV3-1 (or the pseudogene TRBV3-2) to TRBJ2-1; 8 bases line up with TRBD2. Germline V gene data show CDR1 as LGHDT and CDR2 as YNNKEL (reference sequence). This CDR3 contains 16 residues. Trimming at V came to 0 bases and at J to 4 bases, leaving 5 bases not matched to a gene.

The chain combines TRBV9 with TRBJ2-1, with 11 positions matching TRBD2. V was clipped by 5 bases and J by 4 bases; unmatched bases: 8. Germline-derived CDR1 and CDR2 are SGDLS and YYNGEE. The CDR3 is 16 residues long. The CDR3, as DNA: TGTGCCAGCAGTGAGTCTAGCGGGGGGCAATACAATGAGCAGTTCTTC. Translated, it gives CASSESSGGQYNEQFF.

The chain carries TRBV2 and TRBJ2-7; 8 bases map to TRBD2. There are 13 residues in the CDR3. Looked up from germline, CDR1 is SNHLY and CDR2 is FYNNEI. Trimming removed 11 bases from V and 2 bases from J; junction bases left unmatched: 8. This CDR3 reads CASTGGPPYEQYF. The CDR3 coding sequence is TGTGCCTCAACGGGGGGGCCGCCCTACGAGCAGTACTTC.